In this sample, the clone carrying this T cell receptor (beta chain) turned up a few times. Antigen unknown. This sample was taken from a study of T-cell reconstitution after alpha-beta-depleted transplantation in children. V shed 5 bases, J shed 3 bases, and the junction held 5 bases outside the gene matches. This CDR3 spans 15 amino acids. The germline CDR1 and CDR2 sequences are SGHAT and FQNNGV. Points from the study as a whole: T-cell counts and diversity were attributed mostly to newly produced T cells one year after transplant.

Unique molecular identifiers were used to barcode this TCRbeta library. MiXCR was run by TCRdb on the PCR reads, yielding one entry per CDR3 protein. The sample shows about 27,000 distinct CDR3 sequences, roughly a sixth of them seen only once. The input for sequencing was PBMCs, mostly from graft donor cells, taken 60 days after TCRalphabeta/CD19-depleted stem cell transplant. V and J are TRBV11-2 and TRBJ2-3; 10 bases are shared with TRBD2. This clonotype originated in a male patient aged 2 to 10 who had a stem cell transplant for acute lymphoblastic leukemia, so the T cells may come from the graft donor. CDR3 sequence reads: CASSPWTSGTDTQYF. In nucleotides, the CDR3 is TGTGCCAGCAGCCCATGGACTAGCGGAACAGATACGCAGTATTTT.